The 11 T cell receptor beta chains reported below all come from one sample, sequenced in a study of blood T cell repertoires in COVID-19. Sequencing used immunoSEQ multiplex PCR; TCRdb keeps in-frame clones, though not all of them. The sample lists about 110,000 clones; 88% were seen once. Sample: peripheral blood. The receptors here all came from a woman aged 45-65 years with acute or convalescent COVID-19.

CDR3 sequence reads: CSPRRAYPYNEQFF. CDR3 DNA sequence: TGCAGCCCGAGGAGAGCATATCCGTACAATGAGCAGTTCTTC. This rearrangement joins TRBV29-1 to TRBJ2-1; D is uncertain. With 8 bases removed from V and 4 bases from J, the gap between germline ends came to 18 bases. Germline V gene lookup returns CDR1 SQVTM and CDR2 ANQGSEA. The CDR3 sequence is 14 residues long.

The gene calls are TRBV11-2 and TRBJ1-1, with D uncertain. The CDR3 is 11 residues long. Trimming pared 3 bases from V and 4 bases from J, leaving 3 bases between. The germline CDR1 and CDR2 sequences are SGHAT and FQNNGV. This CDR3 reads CASSFGTEAFF. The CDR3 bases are TGTGCCAGCAGCTTCGGCACTGAAGCTTTCTTT.

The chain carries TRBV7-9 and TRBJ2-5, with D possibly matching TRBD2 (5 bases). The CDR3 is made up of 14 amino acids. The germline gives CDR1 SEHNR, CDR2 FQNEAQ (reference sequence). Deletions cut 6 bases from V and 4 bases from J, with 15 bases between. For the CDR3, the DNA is TGTGCCAGCAGTCACACTAGTTTGGGAGAGACCCAGTACTTC. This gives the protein CASSHTSLGETQYF.

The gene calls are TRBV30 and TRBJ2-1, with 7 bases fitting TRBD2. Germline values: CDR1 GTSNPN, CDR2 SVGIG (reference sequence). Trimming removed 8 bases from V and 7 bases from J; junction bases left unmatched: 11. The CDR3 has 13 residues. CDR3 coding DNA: TGTGCCCGGAAGTTGGGGGGGGGTAATGAGCAGTTCTTC. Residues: CARKLGGGNEQFF.

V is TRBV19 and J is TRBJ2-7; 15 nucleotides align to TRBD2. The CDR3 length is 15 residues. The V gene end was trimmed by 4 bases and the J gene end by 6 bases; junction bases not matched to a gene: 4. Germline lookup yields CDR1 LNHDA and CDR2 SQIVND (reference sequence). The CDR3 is CASSTGLAGGVEQYF. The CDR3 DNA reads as TGTGCCAGTAGTACGGGACTAGCGGGAGGTGTCGAGCAGTACTTC.

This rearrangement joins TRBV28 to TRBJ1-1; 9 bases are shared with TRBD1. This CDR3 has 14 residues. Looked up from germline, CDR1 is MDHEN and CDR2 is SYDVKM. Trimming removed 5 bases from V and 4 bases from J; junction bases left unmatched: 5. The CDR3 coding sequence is TGTGCCAGCAGTCGTACAGGGGGCGGCACTGAAGCTTTCTTT. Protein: CASSRTGGGTEAFF.

The chain's CDR3 is CASRASGNTGELFF. CDR3 DNA sequence: TGTGCCAGCAGGGCTAGCGGGAACACCGGGGAGCTGTTTTTT. V and J are TRBV2 and TRBJ2-2, with 7 bases that match TRBD2. The CDR3 spans 14 residues. The germline CDR1 and CDR2 sequences are SNHLY and FYNNEI. The V and J ends lost 6 bases and 1 base, in that order; junction bases with no gene match: 2.

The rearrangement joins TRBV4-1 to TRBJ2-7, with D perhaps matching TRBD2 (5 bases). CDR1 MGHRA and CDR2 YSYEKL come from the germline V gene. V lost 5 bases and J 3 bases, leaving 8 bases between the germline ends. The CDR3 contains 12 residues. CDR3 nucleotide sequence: TGCGCCAGCAGCGAAACTAGCTACGAGCAGTACTTC. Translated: CASSETSYEQYF.

The CDR3 DNA sequence: TGTGCCAGCAGTTCCCTTATAGCGGGACGCTCCTACGAGCAGTACTTC. Translation: CASSSLIAGRSYEQYF. The chain is built from TRBV27 and TRBJ2-7; 8 bases align to TRBD2. The CDR3 is 16 amino acids. Looked up from germline, CDR1 is MNHEY and CDR2 is SMNVEV (reference sequence). V was clipped by 4 bases and J by 0 bases; unmatched bases: 8.

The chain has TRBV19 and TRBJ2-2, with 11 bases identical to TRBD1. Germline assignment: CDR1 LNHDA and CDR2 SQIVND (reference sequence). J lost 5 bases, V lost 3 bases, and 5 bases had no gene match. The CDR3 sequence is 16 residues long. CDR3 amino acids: CASSIGTGGRTGELFF. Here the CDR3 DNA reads TGTGCCAGTAGTATCGGGACAGGGGGTAGGACCGGGGAGCTGTTTTTT.

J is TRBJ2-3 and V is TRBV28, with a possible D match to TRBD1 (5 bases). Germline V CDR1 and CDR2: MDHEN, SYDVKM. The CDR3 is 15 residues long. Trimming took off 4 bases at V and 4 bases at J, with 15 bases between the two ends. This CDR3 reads CASSSGSSRADTQYF. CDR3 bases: TGTGCCAGCAGTTCAGGGTCCTCTAGGGCAGATACGCAGTATTTT.